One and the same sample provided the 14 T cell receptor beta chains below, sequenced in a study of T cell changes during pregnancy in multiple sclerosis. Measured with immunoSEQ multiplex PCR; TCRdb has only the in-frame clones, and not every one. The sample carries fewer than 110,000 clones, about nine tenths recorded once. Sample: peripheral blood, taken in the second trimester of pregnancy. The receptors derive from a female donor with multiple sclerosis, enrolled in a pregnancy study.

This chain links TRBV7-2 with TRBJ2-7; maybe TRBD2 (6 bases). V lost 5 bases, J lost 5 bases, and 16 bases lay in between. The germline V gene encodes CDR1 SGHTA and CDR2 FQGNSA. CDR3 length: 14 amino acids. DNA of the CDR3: TGTGCCAGCAGCCACGGACTAAACCTCGACGAGCAGTACTTC. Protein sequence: CASSHGLNLDEQYF.

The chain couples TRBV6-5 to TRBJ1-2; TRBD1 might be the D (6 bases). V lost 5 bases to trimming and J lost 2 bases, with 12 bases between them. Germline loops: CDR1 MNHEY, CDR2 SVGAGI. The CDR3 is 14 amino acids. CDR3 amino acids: CASSAPGANYGYTF. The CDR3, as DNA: TGTGCCAGCAGTGCCCCAGGGGCCAACTATGGCTACACCTTC.

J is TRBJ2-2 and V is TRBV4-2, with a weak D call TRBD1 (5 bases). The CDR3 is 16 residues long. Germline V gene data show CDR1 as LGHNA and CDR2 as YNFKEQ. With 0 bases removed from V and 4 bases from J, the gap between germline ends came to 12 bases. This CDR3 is CASSQDQGSGTGELFF. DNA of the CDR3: TGTGCCAGCAGCCAAGATCAGGGTAGTGGCACCGGGGAGCTGTTTTTT.

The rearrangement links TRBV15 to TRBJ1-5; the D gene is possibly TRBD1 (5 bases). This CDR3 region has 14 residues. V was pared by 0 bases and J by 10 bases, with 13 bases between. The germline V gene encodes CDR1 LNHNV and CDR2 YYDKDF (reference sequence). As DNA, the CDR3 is TGTGCCACCAGCAGAGAACAGGCGGAGCGACCCCAGCATTTT. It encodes CATSREQAERPQHF.

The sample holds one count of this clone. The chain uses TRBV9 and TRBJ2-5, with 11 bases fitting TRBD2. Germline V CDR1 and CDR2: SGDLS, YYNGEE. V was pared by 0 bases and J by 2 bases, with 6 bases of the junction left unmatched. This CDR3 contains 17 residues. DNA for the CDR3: TGTGCCAGCAGCGTAGAGGGGGGACTAGCGGTGCAAGAGACCCAGTACTTC. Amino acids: CASSVEGGLAVQETQYF.

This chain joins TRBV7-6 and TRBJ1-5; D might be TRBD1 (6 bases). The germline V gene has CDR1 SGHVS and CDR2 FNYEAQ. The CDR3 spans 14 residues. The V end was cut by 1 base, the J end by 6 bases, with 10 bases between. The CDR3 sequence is CASSLGQVGQPQHF. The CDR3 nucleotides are TGTGCCAGCAGCTTAGGACAGGTGGGTCAGCCCCAGCATTTT.

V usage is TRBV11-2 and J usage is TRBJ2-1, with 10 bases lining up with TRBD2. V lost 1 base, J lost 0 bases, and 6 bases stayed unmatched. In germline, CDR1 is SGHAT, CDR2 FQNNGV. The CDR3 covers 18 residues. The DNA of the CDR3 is TGTGCCAGCAGCTTAGGTCTTTCTAGCGGGAGCTCCTACAATGAGCAGTTCTTC. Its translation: CASSLGLSSGSSYNEQFF.

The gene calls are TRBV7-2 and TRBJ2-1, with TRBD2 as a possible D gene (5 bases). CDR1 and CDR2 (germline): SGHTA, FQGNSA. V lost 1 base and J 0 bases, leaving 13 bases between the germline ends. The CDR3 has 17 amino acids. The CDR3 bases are TGTGCCAGCAGCTTAGGATCGGGGAGAGGCTCCTACAATGAGCAGTTCTTC. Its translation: CASSLGSGRGSYNEQFF. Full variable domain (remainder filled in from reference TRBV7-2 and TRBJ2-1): GAGVSQSPSNKVTEKGKDVELRCDPISGHTALYWYRQSLGQGLEFLIYFQGNSAPDKSGLPSDRFSAERTGGSVSTLTIQRTQQEDSAVYLCASSLGSGRGSYNEQFFGPGTRLTVL.

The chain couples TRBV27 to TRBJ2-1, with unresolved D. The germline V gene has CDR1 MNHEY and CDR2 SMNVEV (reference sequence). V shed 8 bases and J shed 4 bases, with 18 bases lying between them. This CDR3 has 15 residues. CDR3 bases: TGTGCCAGCTTTGTGAGCTCGTCTGTATACAATGAGCAGTTCTTC. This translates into CASFVSSSVYNEQFF.

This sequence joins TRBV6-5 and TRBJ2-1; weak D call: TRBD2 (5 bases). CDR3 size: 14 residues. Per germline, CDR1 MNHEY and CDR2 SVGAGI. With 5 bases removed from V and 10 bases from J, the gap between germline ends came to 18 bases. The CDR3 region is CASSDTGMTWEQFF. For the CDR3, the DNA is TGTGCCAGCAGTGACACCGGGATGACATGGGAGCAGTTCTTC.

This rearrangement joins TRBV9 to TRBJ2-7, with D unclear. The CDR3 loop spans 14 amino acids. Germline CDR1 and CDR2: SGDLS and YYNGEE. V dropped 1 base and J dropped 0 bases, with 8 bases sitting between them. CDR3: CASSVIPSSYEQYF. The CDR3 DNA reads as TGTGCCAGCAGCGTAATTCCTAGCTCCTACGAGCAGTACTTC. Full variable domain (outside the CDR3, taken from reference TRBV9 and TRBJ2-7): DSGVTQTPKHLITATGQRVTLRCSPRSGDLSVYWYQQSLDQGLQFLIQYYNGEERAKGNILERFSAQQFPDLHSELNLSSLELGDSALYFCASSVIPSSYEQYFGPGTRLTVT.

The CDR3 DNA reads TGTGCCAGCAGCCCCAACGGGGGGGCGCATGAAAAACTGTTTTTT. Protein: CASSPNGGAHEKLFF. The rearrangement links TRBV5-8 to TRBJ1-4, with D possibly being TRBD1 (6 bases). CDR1 is SGHTS and CDR2 is YDEGEE in the germline V gene. The V and J ends lost 4 bases and 6 bases respectively, with 16 bases between them. The CDR3 covers 15 residues. The whole variable domain, remainder taken from reference TRBV5-8 and TRBJ1-4, is EAGVTQSPTHLIKTRGQQATLRCSPISGHTSVYWYQQALGLGLQFLLWYDEGEERNRGNFPPRFSGRQFPNYSSELNVNALELEDSALYLCASSPNGGAHEKLFFGSGTQLSVL.

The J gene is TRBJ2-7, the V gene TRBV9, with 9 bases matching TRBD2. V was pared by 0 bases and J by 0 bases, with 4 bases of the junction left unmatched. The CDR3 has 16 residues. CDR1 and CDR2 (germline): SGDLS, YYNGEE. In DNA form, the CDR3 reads TGTGCCAGCAGCGTAGGTGCGGGAGGGCTCTCCTACGAGCAGTACTTC. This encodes CASSVGAGGLSYEQYF.

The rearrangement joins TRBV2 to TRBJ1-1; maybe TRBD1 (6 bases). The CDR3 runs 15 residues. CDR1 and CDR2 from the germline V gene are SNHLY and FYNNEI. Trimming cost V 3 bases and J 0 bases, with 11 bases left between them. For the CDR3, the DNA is TGTGCCAGCAGTGATGTTAACAGGGTGAACACTGAAGCTTTCTTT. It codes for CASSDVNRVNTEAFF.